This T cell receptor (beta chain) was sequenced in a study of T cell responses to AZD1222 COVID-19 vaccine. This table comes from immunoSEQ multiplex PCR, and its TCRdb copy is limited to in-frame clones, with some not included. The sample carries over 95,000 clones, roughly nine tenths recorded once. About this clone: Its antigen is unidentified.

V was pared by 7 bases and J by 0 bases, with 13 bases between. Germline V gives CDR1 SGHDT, CDR2 YYEEEE. The CDR3 spans 14 residues. Study findings and constraints: Only a handful of AZD1222 recipients were seropositive at baseline. Of spike-specific TCRs, nearly half reportedly target regions left unmutated in variants.

Pooling of second doses given at about 4 or about 12 weeks was done. This chain joins TRBV5-6 and TRBJ1-2; D remains unclear. Sequenced material: peripheral blood, taken 28 days after the second AZD1222 dose. This TCR was recovered from an adult who received the AZD1222 COVID-19 vaccine. This CDR3 reads CASGKGRSNYGYTF. CDR3 bases: TGTGCCAGCGGGAAAGGCAGGTCTAACTATGGCTACACCTTC.